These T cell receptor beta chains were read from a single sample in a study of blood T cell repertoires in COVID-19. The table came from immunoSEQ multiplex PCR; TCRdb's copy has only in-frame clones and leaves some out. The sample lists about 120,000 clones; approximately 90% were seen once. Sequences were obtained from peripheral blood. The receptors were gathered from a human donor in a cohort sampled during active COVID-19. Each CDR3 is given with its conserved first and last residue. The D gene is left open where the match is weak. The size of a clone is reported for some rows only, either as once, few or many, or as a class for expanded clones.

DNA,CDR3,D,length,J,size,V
TGTGCCAGTGGCCCAAACAGGGATCAGCCCCAGCATTTT,CASGPNRDQPQHF,.,13,TRBJ1-5,.,TRBV19
TGTGCCTGGAGTGTGACAGCTTATGGCTACACCTTC,CAWSVTAYGYTF,.,12,TRBJ1-2,.,TRBV30
TGTGCCAGCAGCCAAGATAAATTAGCGGGGGGTATCAATGAGCAGTTCTTC,CASSQDKLAGGINEQFF,TRBD2,17,TRBJ2-1,.,TRBV3-1/TRBV3-2
TGCGCCAGCAGCTTGGACAGGAGCTACACCGGGGAGCTGTTTTTT,CASSLDRSYTGELFF,.,15,TRBJ2-2,.,TRBV5-1
TGTGCCAGCAGGAAAGGGACTAGCGAATCCTACAATGAGCAGTTCTTC,CASRKGTSESYNEQFF,TRBD2,16,TRBJ2-1,.,TRBV2
TGCGCCAGCAGCTTGGAGGCGGGAGTGGGCACAGATACGCAGTATTTT,CASSLEAGVGTDTQYF,TRBD2,16,TRBJ2-3,.,TRBV5-1
TGTGCCAGCAGCCAATTCCCCGGAGAGCATCAGCCCCAGCATTTT,CASSQFPGEHQPQHF,.,15,TRBJ1-5,.,TRBV3-1/TRBV3-2
TGTGCCAGCACCAGGTCTACGATTCAGCCCCAGCATTTT,CASTRSTIQPQHF,.,13,TRBJ1-5,.,TRBV12-3/TRBV12-4
TGTGCCAGCAGCTTAGGACATCAAGAGACCCAGTACTTC,CASSLGHQETQYF,.,13,TRBJ2-5,.,TRBV11-2
TGTGCCAGCAGCTTAGAGGGGACAGGGGGCACTGAAGCTTTCTTT,CASSLEGTGGTEAFF,TRBD1,15,TRBJ1-1,few,TRBV7-6
TGCAGTGCTAGTAGACTAGAGCTCTCAACAGATACGCAGTATTTT,CSASRLELSTDTQYF,.,15,TRBJ2-3,.,TRBV20-1
TGCAGCGCGGCTGGTGGGGGGGATTCTTACGGGCAGTACTTC,CSAAGGGDSYGQYF,TRBD2,14,TRBJ2-7,.,TRBV29-1
TGTGCCAGTAGTATAGATCTTGGGGAGGAGACCCAGTACTTC,CASSIDLGEETQYF,.,14,TRBJ2-5,.,TRBV19
TGTGCCAGCAGTTTATTCCGTAACTATGGCTACACCTTC,CASSLFRNYGYTF,.,13,TRBJ1-2,.,TRBV28
TGTGCCAGCAGCGCTAACATCGGGACTCTATCTATAAGCTCTAGCACAGATACGCAGTATTTT,CASSANIGTLSISSSTDTQYF,.,21,TRBJ2-3,.,TRBV3-1/TRBV3-2
TGTGCCAGCAGCCTTAGCGGGACTATAGATACGCAGTATTTT,CASSLSGTIDTQYF,TRBD2,14,TRBJ2-3,.,TRBV7-9
TGTGCCAGCAGTTTGGACAGGGGTGGGACTGAAGCTTTCTTT,CASSLDRGGTEAFF,TRBD1,14,TRBJ1-1,.,TRBV2
TGTGCCAGCAGCTACGGACAGGCGAAGAACACTGAAGCTTTCTTT,CASSYGQAKNTEAFF,TRBD1,15,TRBJ1-1,few,TRBV6-6
TGTGCCAGCAGCTTCCTACCGCGGGGGGGCCCCCATGAGCAGTTCTTC,CASSFLPRGGPHEQFF,TRBD2,16,TRBJ2-1,once,TRBV7-3
TGTGCCAGCAGTGAAGACAGGTCCCTTAGGACTGAAGCTTTCTTT,CASSEDRSLRTEAFF,.,15,TRBJ1-1,.,TRBV6-1
TGCAGCGTGAGGACAGGGGATGAAAAACTGTTTTTT,CSVRTGDEKLFF,TRBD1,12,TRBJ1-4,.,TRBV29-1
TGTGCCAGCAGTACGGATAAGGGGATCTCCTATGGCTACACCTTC,CASSTDKGISYGYTF,.,15,TRBJ1-2,.,TRBV6-5
TGTGCCACCGGACAGGGAATCGACGAGCAGTACTTC,CATGQGIDEQYF,TRBD1,12,TRBJ2-7,few,TRBV19
TGTGCCAGCAGCCAAGTCGGCGGGGTGCCCCAGTACTTC,CASSQVGGVPQYF,.,13,TRBJ2-5,.,TRBV14
TGTGCCAGCAGCTCCGGAGGGCCAGGGACCGGGGAGCTGTTTTTT,CASSSGGPGTGELFF,.,15,TRBJ2-2,.,TRBV5-5
TGTGCCAGCAGCTCCCAGGGAGGGTTCGGGGCCAACGTCCTGACTTTC,CASSSQGGFGANVLTF,TRBD2,16,TRBJ2-6,few,TRBV7-9
TGTGCCAGCAGCTCGGGGGGAGGGCCGACAGATACGCAGTATTTT,CASSSGGGPTDTQYF,TRBD2,15,TRBJ2-3,.,TRBV7-7
TGTGCCAGCAGCTTAGGGCAGGGCTCCTACAATGAGCAGTTCTTC,CASSLGQGSYNEQFF,.,15,TRBJ2-1,.,TRBV11-3
TGTGCCAGTAGTATGGGGCGGCAAGAGACCCAGTACTTC,CASSMGRQETQYF,.,13,TRBJ2-5,.,TRBV19
TGTGCCACCAGTGATTTTACTAGCGGGAACGTACAGAAGCAGTTCTTC,CATSDFTSGNVQKQFF,TRBD2,16,TRBJ2-1,.,TRBV24-1
TGCAGTGCTAGTTTTAGGGACAGATACAATGAGCAGTTCTTC,CSASFRDRYNEQFF,TRBD1,14,TRBJ2-1,few,TRBV20-1
TGTGCCAGCAGCCAAGATCCGGGACTAGCGGTGGGAGATACGCAGTATTTT,CASSQDPGLAVGDTQYF,TRBD2,17,TRBJ2-3,.,TRBV4-2
TGTGCCAGCTCAATCCGCGTCCGGGGATCCTATAATTCACCCCTCCACTTT,CASSIRVRGSYNSPLHF,.,17,TRBJ1-6,.,TRBV18
TGTGCCAGCAGTTCCGAAGTCCCAGTCAGTGGAAACACCATATATTTT,CASSSEVPVSGNTIYF,.,16,TRBJ1-3,.,TRBV6-5
TGCGCCAGCAGCCAAGATGGTACTAGCGCCCGATTCCAGTTCTTC,CASSQDGTSARFQFF,TRBD2,15,TRBJ2-1,.,TRBV4-1
TGTGCCAGCGTCGGACAGGGGAGGCCAGATACGCAGTATTTT,CASVGQGRPDTQYF,TRBD1,14,TRBJ2-3,.,TRBV28
TGCGCCAGCAGCTTGTCCCCGGGTGCGGGATACAATGAGCAGTTCTTC,CASSLSPGAGYNEQFF,.,16,TRBJ2-1,once,TRBV5-1
TGTGCCAGTAGTGCCTCGACAGGGGGTGGCGAGCAGTACTTC,CASSASTGGGEQYF,TRBD1,14,TRBJ2-7,.,TRBV19
TGTGCCAGTAGTATAAGATCCACAGTCTACGAGCAGTACTTC,CASSIRSTVYEQYF,.,14,TRBJ2-7,.,TRBV19
TGTGCCAGCAGCTTGGTGGCAGGACACAGCTCCTACGAGCAGTACTTC,CASSLVAGHSSYEQYF,.,16,TRBJ2-7,.,TRBV5-5
TGTGCCAGCAGTGAAGCGCGCCTTACTTACAATGAGCAGTTCTTC,CASSEARLTYNEQFF,.,15,TRBJ2-1,.,TRBV6-1
TGCGCCAGCAGCTTCCTTCAGGGGAGGGCCGGGGAGCTGTTTTTT,CASSFLQGRAGELFF,.,15,TRBJ2-2,.,TRBV5-1
TGCGCCAGCCGCGGGGTGGGGGAGGGCCAGCCCCAGCATTTT,CASRGVGEGQPQHF,.,14,TRBJ1-5,.,TRBV5-1
TGTGCCAGCAGCCGGCCGGACAGGAACACTGAAGCTTTCTTT,CASSRPDRNTEAFF,.,14,TRBJ1-1,.,TRBV7-9
TGTGCCAGCAGCTTAGGGACAGGGTACACCGGGGAGCTGTTTTTT,CASSLGTGYTGELFF,TRBD1,15,TRBJ2-2,.,TRBV7-9
TGTGCCAGCAGCTTGTTCCAGGCGGGGTCCTATGGCTACACCTTC,CASSLFQAGSYGYTF,.,15,TRBJ1-2,.,TRBV5-6
TGTGCCAGCGAACAGGGGGACACTGAAGCTTTCTTT,CASEQGDTEAFF,TRBD1,12,TRBJ1-1,.,TRBV11-3
TGTGCCAGCCAAGTTAGCGACCAAGAGACCCAGTACTTC,CASQVSDQETQYF,.,13,TRBJ2-5,.,TRBV12-3/TRBV12-4
TGTGCCAGCTCACCCAAGGCGGGGGCTGAAGCTTTCTTT,CASSPKAGAEAFF,.,13,TRBJ1-1,.,TRBV18
TGCAGCGTGGCGACTGCAGAGAACACTGAAGCTTTCTTT,CSVATAENTEAFF,.,13,TRBJ1-1,once,TRBV29-1
TGTGCCAGCAGTCCTACCGGGACAGCTATAACTGCCTATGGCTACACCTTC,CASSPTGTAITAYGYTF,TRBD1,17,TRBJ1-2,.,TRBV28
TGTGCCAGTAGTATTGGGGGCAGGGCGACTACTGGGGCCAACGTCCTGACTTTC,CASSIGGRATTGANVLTF,.,18,TRBJ2-6,.,TRBV19